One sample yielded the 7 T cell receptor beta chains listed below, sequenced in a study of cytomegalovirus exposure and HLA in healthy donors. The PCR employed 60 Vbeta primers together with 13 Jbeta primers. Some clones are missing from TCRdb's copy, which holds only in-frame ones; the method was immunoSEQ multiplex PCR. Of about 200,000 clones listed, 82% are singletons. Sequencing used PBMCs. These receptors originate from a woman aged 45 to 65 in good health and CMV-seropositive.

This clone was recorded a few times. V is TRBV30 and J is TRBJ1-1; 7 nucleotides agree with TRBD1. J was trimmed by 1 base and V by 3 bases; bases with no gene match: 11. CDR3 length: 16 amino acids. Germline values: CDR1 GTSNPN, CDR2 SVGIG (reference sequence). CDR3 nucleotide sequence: TGTGCCTGGAGCGCCCCCAGGGGGGCGCGGAACACTGAAGCTTTCTTT. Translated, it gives CAWSAPRGARNTEAFF.

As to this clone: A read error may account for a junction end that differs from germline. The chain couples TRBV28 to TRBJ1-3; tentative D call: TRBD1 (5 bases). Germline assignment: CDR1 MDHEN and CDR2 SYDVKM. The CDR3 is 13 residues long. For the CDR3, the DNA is TGTGCCAGCGCAGGGATTGCAGGAAACACCGTATATTTT. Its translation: CASAGIAGNTVYF.

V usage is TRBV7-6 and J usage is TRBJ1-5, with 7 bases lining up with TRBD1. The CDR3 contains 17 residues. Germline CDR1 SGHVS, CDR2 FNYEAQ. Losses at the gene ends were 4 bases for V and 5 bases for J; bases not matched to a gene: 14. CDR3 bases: TGTGCCAGCAGCTCCGGGGGGGGGACAGCGAACCATCAGCCCCAGCATTTT. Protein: CASSSGGGTANHQPQHF. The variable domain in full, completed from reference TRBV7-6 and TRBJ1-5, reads GAGVSQSPRYKVTKRGQDVALRCDPISGHVSLYWYRQALGQGPEFLTYFNYEAQQDKSGLPNDRFSAERPEGSISTLTIQRTEQRDSAMYRCASSSGGGTANHQPQHFGDGTRLSIL.

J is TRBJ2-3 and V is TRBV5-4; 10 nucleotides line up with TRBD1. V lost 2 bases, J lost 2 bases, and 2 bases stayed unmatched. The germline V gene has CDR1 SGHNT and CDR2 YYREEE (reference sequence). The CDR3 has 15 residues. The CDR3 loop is CASSFGTGDTDTQYF. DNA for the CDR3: TGTGCCAGCAGCTTCGGGACAGGGGACACAGATACGCAGTATTTT. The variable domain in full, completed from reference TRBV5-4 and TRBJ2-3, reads ETGVTQSPTHLIKTRGQQVTLRCSSQSGHNTVSWYQQALGQGPQFIFQYYREEENGRGNFPPRFSGLQFPNYSSELNVNALELDDSALYLCASSFGTGDTDTQYFGPGTRLTVL.

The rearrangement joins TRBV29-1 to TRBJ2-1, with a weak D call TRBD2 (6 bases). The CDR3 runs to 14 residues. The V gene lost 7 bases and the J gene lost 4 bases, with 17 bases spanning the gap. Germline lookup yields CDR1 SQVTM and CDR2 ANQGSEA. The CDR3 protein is CSATRDSPYNEQFF. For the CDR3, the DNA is TGCAGCGCTACTCGGGACTCACCTTACAATGAGCAGTTCTTC.

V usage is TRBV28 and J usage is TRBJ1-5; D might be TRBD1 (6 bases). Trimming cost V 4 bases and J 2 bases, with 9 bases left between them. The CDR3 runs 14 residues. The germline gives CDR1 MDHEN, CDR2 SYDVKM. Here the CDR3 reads CASSSPGGNQPQHF. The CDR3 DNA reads TGTGCCAGCAGTTCACCAGGGGGCAATCAGCCCCAGCATTTT.

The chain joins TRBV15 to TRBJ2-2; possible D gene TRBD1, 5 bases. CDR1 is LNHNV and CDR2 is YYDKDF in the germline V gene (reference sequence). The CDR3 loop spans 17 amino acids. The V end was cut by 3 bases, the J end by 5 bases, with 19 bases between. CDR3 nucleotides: TGTGCCACCAGCAGGAGTTGGGGTGGGGCTCGGACCGGGGAGCTGTTTTTT. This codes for CATSRSWGGARTGELFF.